This T cell receptor (beta chain) was recovered during a study of tumor and adjacent non-tumor tissue in lung cancer. The library came from three nested PCR rounds adapted from ARM-PCR protocols. Using its own MiXCR run on the multiplex PCR reads, TCRdb lists one record per CDR3 protein. The data contain about 44,000 distinct CDR3 sequences, approximately 60% of them seen just once; the ten biggest clones take up around 19%. General study findings and limits: Compared with tumor, normal lung showed significantly lower TCR diversity.

CDR3 length: 16 amino acids. CDR1 and CDR2 (germline): SNHLY, FYNNEI. The germline V and J ends were trimmed by 1 base and 5 bases, with 16 bases remaining between them. For this clonotype: The antigen is unknown.

No cell sorting was done before RNA was extracted from the tissue. More than 3 cm separated this lung sample from the edge of the tumor. Chemotherapy-naive patients with new lung cancer underwent thoracic surgery in China, August–November 2014. This chain uses TRBV2 with TRBJ2-3; tentative D call: TRBD1 (6 bases). Sequencing input: distant non-tumor lung tissue. The source is a middle-aged woman with non-small cell lung cancer. CDR3: CASSEVRGRKKDTQYF. DNA for the CDR3: TGTGCCAGCAGTGAAGTCAGGGGTAGGAAAAAAGATACGCAGTATTTT.